These 25 T cell receptor beta chains came from one sample sequenced in a study of shared clonotypes between healthy human individuals. The protocol was immunoSEQ multiplex PCR, while the TCRdb copy is restricted to in-frame clones and leaves out a portion. The sample lists around 980,000 clones, more than 75% occurring once. Sequenced input: memory CD4+ T cells from PBMCs. Subset of the sample: CD45RA-negative fraction. These receptors all come from a man between 18 and 29 years old in good health. Some clones in this sample may be carry-over from other donors' samples.

This clone is a singleton in its sample. V gene TRBV9 combines with J gene TRBJ1-4; D possibly corresponds to TRBD1 (5 bases). The CDR3 sequence is 15 residues long. CDR1 is SGDLS and CDR2 is YYNGEE in the germline V gene. The V end was cut by 2 bases, the J end by 5 bases, with 13 bases between. This CDR3 reads CASSVLGVKNEKLFF. The DNA for the CDR3 is TGTGCCAGCAGCGTTTTGGGGGTCAAAAATGAAAAACTGTTTTTT.

V and J are TRBV10-3 and TRBJ1-5; 7 positions match TRBD1. The trim removed 4 bases at V and 2 bases at J, leaving 2 bases unmatched. The CDR3 runs 14 residues. Germline CDR1 ENHRY, CDR2 SYGVKD. The CDR3 DNA sequence: TGTGCCATCAGTGGTGGACAGGGCAATCAGCCCCAGCATTTT. Its protein is CAISGGQGNQPQHF.

The chain has TRBV2 and TRBJ2-2; weak D call: TRBD1 (6 bases). The CDR3 sequence is 13 residues long. Trimming left V 6 bases short and J 6 bases short, with 11 bases between. CDR1 and CDR2 (germline): SNHLY, FYNNEI. The CDR3 nucleotides read TGTGCCAGCAGCCCGACAGGTGCCGGGGAGCTGTTTTTT. It is translated as CASSPTGAGELFF.

This clone showed up just a few times. V is TRBV9 and J is TRBJ2-5, with no clear D. Between the trimmed V and J ends, which lost 3 bases and 2 bases, there was a span of 8 bases. The germline V gene encodes CDR1 SGDLS and CDR2 YYNGEE. The CDR3 length is 13 residues. CDR3 amino acids: CASSALRQETQYF. In nucleotides, the CDR3 is TGTGCCAGCAGCGCCCTCAGGCAAGAGACCCAGTACTTC.

The CDR3 nucleotides are TGTGCCTGGAGTGTTTCACCGCCCGGCTCTGGAAACACCATATATTTT. Translation gives CAWSVSPPGSGNTIYF. The rearrangement links TRBV30 to TRBJ1-3, with D uncertain. CDR1 is GTSNPN, CDR2 SVGIG, per germline (reference sequence). The V gene lost 0 bases and the J gene lost 0 bases, with 12 bases spanning the gap. The CDR3 totals 16 residues.

J is TRBJ1-4 and V is TRBV14, with D unclear. CDR1 is SGHDN, CDR2 FVKESK, per germline. V was clipped by 1 base and J by 5 bases, with 17 bases between them. The CDR3 consists of 17 residues. In nucleotides, the CDR3 is TGTGCCAGCAGCCAAGTCTTCAGTAACACGGACAATGAAAAACTGTTTTTT. Its protein product is CASSQVFSNTDNEKLFF.

This chain links TRBV5-4 with TRBJ2-5; TRBD1 aligns across 9 bases. Germline-derived CDR1 and CDR2 are SGHNT and YYREEE (reference sequence). V was clipped by 0 bases and J by 4 bases; unmatched bases: 13. The CDR3 has 18 amino acids. The CDR3 protein is CASSLARTGDFLGETQYF. The CDR3, as DNA: TGTGCCAGCAGCTTGGCCCGGACAGGGGATTTTCTGGGAGAGACCCAGTACTTC.

The sample holds one count of this clone. V and J are TRBV5-8 and TRBJ1-2; tentatively, D is TRBD1 (6 bases). CDR3 length: 15 amino acids. V was shortened by 4 bases and J by 1 base, with 14 bases between the two germline ends. Germline V gives CDR1 SGHTS, CDR2 YDEGEE. The CDR3 DNA follows: TGTGCCAGCAGCGCGGTGGGGGCGATTAACTATGGCTACACCTTC. Translation gives CASSAVGAINYGYTF.

This clone was recorded a few times. The gene calls are TRBV28 and TRBJ2-1, with 9 nucleotides matching TRBD1. Looked up from germline, CDR1 is MDHEN and CDR2 is SYDVKM. With 4 bases clipped from V and 2 bases from J, the junction kept 3 bases outside the gene matches. The CDR3 consists of 15 residues. The CDR3 nucleotides read TGTGCCAGCAGTTCCAGGACAGGGGCCTACAATGAGCAGTTCTTC. Protein: CASSSRTGAYNEQFF.

In its sample, this clone was seen a few times. The chain has TRBV19 and TRBJ2-4; D call uncertain. CDR3 length: 13 amino acids. Trimming left V 7 bases short and J 8 bases short, with 15 bases between. CDR1 and CDR2 from the germline V gene are LNHDA and SQIVND (reference sequence). The DNA of the CDR3 is TGTGCCAGTACCCCCCCGGGCGGAGACATTCAGTACTTC. Translation gives CASTPPGGDIQYF.

The chain carries TRBV7-9 and TRBJ2-7; D is unclear. CDR3 size: 11 residues. V was pared by 4 bases and J by 7 bases, with 8 bases between. The V gene's germline CDR1 is SEHNR and CDR2 FQNEAQ (reference sequence). CDR3 nucleotides: TGTGCCAGCAGCTCGTCTAGGGAGCAGTACTTC. Translation gives CASSSSREQYF.

As regards this clone: Different DNA sequences within this sample yield the same CDR3. The chain has TRBV18 and TRBJ1-5; D perhaps matches TRBD1 (5 bases). CDR3 length: 13 residues. V was trimmed by 3 bases and J by 6 bases, leaving 9 bases between them. Germline V lookup: CDR1 KGHSH, CDR2 LQKENI. CDR3 region: CASSPPGGQPQHF. Here the CDR3 DNA reads TGTGCCAGCTCACCCCCTGGGGGTCAGCCCCAGCATTTT.

V and J are TRBV5-4 and TRBJ2-7; possibly TRBD2 for D (6 bases). CDR1 SGHNT and CDR2 YYREEE come from the germline V gene (reference sequence). The CDR3 is made up of 15 amino acids. V was pared by 0 bases and J by 1 base, with 11 bases between. CDR3 protein: CASSLGSGRSYEQYF. As DNA, the CDR3 is TGTGCCAGCAGCTTGGGAAGCGGGCGGTCCTACGAGCAGTACTTC.

The rearrangement uses TRBV19 and TRBJ1-5; D is possibly TRBD1 (5 bases). CDR1 and CDR2 (germline): LNHDA, SQIVND (reference sequence). The V gene lost 7 bases and the J gene lost 6 bases, with 22 bases spanning the gap. This CDR3 has 16 amino acids. The CDR3 sequence is CASNKAGTVMGQPQHF. In DNA, the CDR3 is TGTGCCAGTAACAAAGCAGGGACTGTAATGGGTCAGCCCCAGCATTTT.

This clone has a handful of counts. The genes are TRBV10-3 and TRBJ1-3; D gene uncertain. This CDR3 has 14 amino acids. Trimming took off 0 bases at V and 3 bases at J, with 6 bases between the two ends. Germline CDR1 ENHRY, CDR2 SYGVKD. CDR3: CAISESRVGNTIYF. As DNA, the CDR3 is TGTGCCATCAGTGAGTCAAGGGTTGGAAACACCATATATTTT.

The chain has TRBV21-1 and TRBJ2-3; TRBD2 was called by the table and not checked on the DNA. TRBV21-1 is labeled a pseudogene. CDR3 length equals 15 residues. The CDR3 loop is CASNLSGRITDTQYF. The CDR3 bases are TGTGCCAGCAACCTGAGCGGGAGGATCACAGATACGCAGTATTTT.

This chain uses TRBV28 with TRBJ2-7; D is unresolved. Germline-derived CDR1 and CDR2 are MDHEN and SYDVKM. The CDR3 contains 16 residues. Trimming pared 7 bases from V and 5 bases from J, leaving 24 bases between. CDR3: CASTTLKDLGSHEQYF. The CDR3 DNA follows: TGTGCCAGCACCACCCTTAAGGACCTCGGGTCCCACGAGCAGTACTTC.

The J gene is TRBJ1-5, the V gene TRBV5-1; perhaps TRBD1 as D (6 bases). Between the trimmed V and J ends, which lost 4 bases and 6 bases, there was a span of 14 bases. The germline CDR1 and CDR2 sequences are SGHRS and YFSETQ. This CDR3 has 14 amino acids. The chain's CDR3 is CASSPRGGGQPQHF. The CDR3 nucleotides are TGCGCCAGCAGCCCCAGGGGAGGGGGTCAGCCCCAGCATTTT.

The genes are TRBV7-2 and TRBJ2-5; D is unresolved. The germline V gene encodes CDR1 SGHTA and CDR2 FQGNSA. The CDR3 runs 16 residues. The ends were cut back, 3 bases at V and 2 bases at J, with 16 bases in the middle. The CDR3 region is CASSLNPVGLQETQYF. CDR3 DNA sequence: TGTGCCAGCAGCTTGAATCCCGTCGGGCTTCAAGAGACCCAGTACTTC.

This clone was found many times. The chain employs TRBV4-1 and TRBJ2-5, with 11 nucleotides matching TRBD1. With V trimmed by 4 bases and J by 10 bases, 2 bases remained unmatched. The CDR3 runs to 12 residues. The germline V gene encodes CDR1 MGHRA and CDR2 YSYEKL. CDR3 protein: CASSRGTGGQYF. The CDR3 region has the DNA TGCGCCAGCAGCCGAGGGACAGGGGGCCAGTACTTC.

This CDR3 is CASSLEMNTEAFF. The CDR3 coding sequence is TGTGCCAGCAGTCTGGAAATGAACACTGAAGCTTTCTTT. This chain connects TRBV5-6 to TRBJ1-1, with D hard to call. Germline CDR1 reads SGHDT; CDR2 reads YYEEEE. V lost 5 bases and J 0 bases, leaving 8 bases between the germline ends. This CDR3 has 13 residues.

Remarks on this clone: Other DNA sequences in the same sample also yield this CDR3. V and J are TRBV5-1 and TRBJ2-5; unclear D gene. With 1 base removed from V and 1 base from J, the gap between germline ends came to 5 bases. CDR1 SGHRS and CDR2 YFSETQ come from the germline V gene. The CDR3 is 13 residues long. The chain's CDR3 is CASSLIPQETQYF. The CDR3 bases are TGCGCCAGCAGCTTGATACCCCAAGAGACCCAGTACTTC.

In this sample, this clone turned up once. V usage is TRBV9 and J usage is TRBJ1-4, with D possibly being TRBD1 (5 bases). With 2 bases removed from V and 10 bases from J, the gap between germline ends came to 21 bases. This CDR3 contains 16 residues. Germline assignment: CDR1 SGDLS and CDR2 YYNGEE. This chain's CDR3 is CASSVGLREVFGKLFF. The CDR3 DNA follows: TGTGCCAGCAGCGTGGGGCTGAGGGAAGTTTTCGGAAAACTGTTTTTT.

This chain links TRBV5-1 with TRBJ2-1; 7 positions match TRBD1. The germline V gene has CDR1 SGHRS and CDR2 YFSETQ. V dropped 0 bases and J dropped 0; count of bases not matched to a gene: 6. The length of the CDR3 is 17 residues. The CDR3: CASSLGATGYSYNEQFF. CDR3 DNA: TGCGCCAGCAGCTTGGGCGCGACAGGGTACTCCTACAATGAGCAGTTCTTC.

The chain joins TRBV6-1 to TRBJ1-2; 7 bases line up with TRBD1. Trimming took 2 bases from V and 4 from J; bases not matched to a gene: 7. This CDR3 contains 15 residues. Germline CDR1 reads MNHNS; CDR2 reads SASEGT. CDR3 sequence reads: CASSEKPQGGYGYTF. The CDR3 bases are TGTGCCAGCAGTGAAAAACCCCAGGGGGGCTATGGCTACACCTTC.